The 29 T cell receptor beta chains presented below share a single source sample, sequenced in a study of blood T cell repertoires in COVID-19. Clones were sequenced by immunoSEQ multiplex PCR, and TCRdb holds only the in-frame ones, with some missing. The table shows around 300,000 clones, with over 75% occurring only once. The sample taken for sequencing was peripheral blood. These receptors came from a human donor in a cohort sampled during active COVID-19.

The chain combines TRBV28 with TRBJ2-5; TRBD2 might be the D (6 bases). This CDR3 region has 12 residues. Germline V gene lookup returns CDR1 MDHEN and CDR2 SYDVKM. V lost 7 bases and J lost 4, with 10 bases in between. The DNA of the CDR3 is TGTGCCAGCAAACTAGCTAGAGAGACCCAGTACTTC. It is translated as CASKLARETQYF.

The genes are TRBV3-1 (or the pseudogene TRBV3-2) and TRBJ1-6; TRBD1 matches at 7 bases. The CDR3 has 15 residues. Germline V gene sequence: CDR1 LGHDT, CDR2 YNNKEL (reference sequence). The V gene end was trimmed by 4 bases and the J gene end by 7 bases; junction bases not matched to a gene: 7. The CDR3 coding sequence is TGTGCCAGCAGCCGCGCAGGGGGGCCCAATTCACCCCTCCACTTT. It encodes CASSRAGGPNSPLHF.

The CDR3 nucleotides are TGCAGCGTTGAACAACTAGCGGGGCCCTACAATGAGCAGTTCTTC. Protein: CSVEQLAGPYNEQFF. The rearrangement joins TRBV29-1 to TRBJ2-1; 10 bases are a match to TRBD2. The trim removed 2 bases at V and 2 bases at J, leaving 3 bases unmatched. The CDR3 sequence is 15 residues long. Germline V gene data show CDR1 as SQVTM and CDR2 as ANQGSEA.

The gene calls are TRBV14 and TRBJ2-1; a weak D match, TRBD1 (6 bases). The ends were cut back, 6 bases at V and 0 bases at J, with 18 bases in the middle. The CDR3 is made up of 17 amino acids. Germline V gives CDR1 SGHDN, CDR2 FVKESK. The CDR3 nucleotides read TGTGCCAGCAGTCCCACAGGGAAGATTGGCTCCTACAATGAGCAGTTCTTC. Translating it yields CASSPTGKIGSYNEQFF.

The rearrangement links TRBV6-2 or TRBV6-3 to TRBJ2-3, with D perhaps matching TRBD2 (5 bases). V was shortened by 4 bases and J by 6 bases, with 8 bases between the two germline ends. The germline V gene has CDR1 MNHEY and CDR2 SVGEGT. The CDR3 is 12 residues long. Written as DNA, the CDR3 is TGTGCCAGCAGTTCTAGCTCTGATACGCAGTATTTT. Its translation is CASSSSSDTQYF.

The CDR3 spells CASRRGQGASYEQYF. Here the CDR3 DNA reads TGTGCCAGCAGACGGGGACAGGGGGCTTCCTACGAGCAGTACTTC. V gene TRBV13 combines with J gene TRBJ2-7, with 12 bases matching TRBD1. From germline, CDR1 is PRHDT and CDR2 FYEKMQ (reference sequence). The CDR3 is 15 amino acids. J gave up 1 base and V 6 bases, and 4 bases lay outside the gene matches.

This chain joins TRBV7-2 and TRBJ1-2; tentatively, D is TRBD1 (6 bases). CDR3 length: 14 amino acids. CDR1 SGHTA and CDR2 FQGNSA come from the germline V gene. V was clipped by 4 bases and J by 5 bases, with 14 bases between them. This chain's CDR3 is CASSSKQGAYGYTF. CDR3 in DNA: TGTGCCAGCAGCTCTAAACAGGGCGCGTATGGCTACACCTTC.

This clone has a handful of counts. The chain combines TRBV12-3 or TRBV12-4 with TRBJ1-1; TRBD1 agrees at 10 bases. CDR3 size: 13 residues. J lost 10 bases, V lost 4 bases, and 6 bases had no gene match. The CDR3 DNA reads TGTGCCAGCAGTTCCCGACAGGGGGCAGGAGCTTTCTTT. It yields the protein CASSSRQGAGAFF.

In its sample, this clone was seen once. V usage is TRBV30 and J usage is TRBJ2-1, with D perhaps matching TRBD1 (5 bases). Looked up from germline, CDR1 is GTSNPN and CDR2 is SVGIG (reference sequence). The V gene lost 3 bases and the J gene lost 6 bases, with 6 bases spanning the gap. This CDR3 is 11 amino acids long. The CDR3: CAWRGLNEQFF. In nucleotides, the CDR3 is TGTGCCTGGAGGGGGCTCAATGAGCAGTTCTTC.

The chain couples TRBV27 to TRBJ2-5, with D possibly matching TRBD1 (6 bases). The germline V gene encodes CDR1 MNHEY and CDR2 SMNVEV (reference sequence). The CDR3 totals 15 residues. Trimming pared 2 bases from V and 3 bases from J, leaving 13 bases between. The CDR3 coding sequence is TGTGCCAGCAGTTTAGCAGGGGCCCTGGAAGAGACCCAGTACTTC. It encodes CASSLAGALEETQYF.

This clone was detected only a few times. V is TRBV6-5 and J is TRBJ2-1; TRBD2 is a possible D gene (6 bases). The CDR3 length is 15 residues. V lost 7 bases, J lost 4 bases, and 17 bases lay in between. Germline CDR1 reads MNHEY; CDR2 reads SVGAGI. CDR3 loop: CASTTEAAGYNEQFF. The CDR3 coding sequence is TGTGCCAGCACGACAGAAGCGGCGGGATACAATGAGCAGTTCTTC.

This clone was seen a single time. This chain links TRBV18 with TRBJ1-6; 8 bases align to TRBD1. The ends lost 1 base at V and 10 bases at J; junction bases unmatched: 12. This CDR3 region has 17 residues. Germline V gene data show CDR1 as KGHSH and CDR2 as LQKENI. CDR3 region: CASSPQKAGGTGSPLHF. The DNA for the CDR3 is TGTGCCAGCTCACCACAGAAGGCAGGGGGCACCGGGTCACCCCTCCACTTT.

This clone has more than one count but fewer than ten. The rearrangement joins TRBV2 to TRBJ2-2, with 12 positions matching TRBD2. The junction had 3 bases not matched to a gene; V was cut back by 7 bases and J by 3 bases. CDR1 SNHLY and CDR2 FYNNEI come from the germline V gene. This CDR3 has 15 amino acids. The CDR3 DNA reads TGTGCCAGCAAGAGACTAGCGGGAGACACCGGGGAGCTGTTTTTT. This translates into CASKRLAGDTGELFF.

The chain's CDR3 is CASSSGLAGVVETQYF. The CDR3 region has the DNA TGTGCCAGCAGCTCGGGACTAGCGGGAGTGGTAGAGACCCAGTACTTC. This chain uses TRBV5-5 with TRBJ2-5; 14 nucleotides align to TRBD2. After removal of 3 bases from V and 4 bases from J, the junction contained 5 bases not matched to a gene. Per the germline V gene, CDR1 is SGHKS and CDR2 is YYEKEE (reference sequence). The CDR3 totals 16 residues.

Details on this clone: Other nucleotide sequences in the sample specify the same CDR3. The chain employs TRBV5-1 and TRBJ2-2; D is possibly TRBD2 (6 bases). Germline V gives CDR1 SGHRS, CDR2 YFSETQ. CDR3 size: 13 residues. Trimming took off 4 bases at V and 6 bases at J, with 10 bases between the two ends. The CDR3 spells CASSPPGAGELFF. The CDR3, as DNA: TGCGCCAGCAGCCCTCCGGGGGCCGGGGAGCTGTTTTTT.

As to this clone: The junction departs from the called germline gene at one end, perhaps through a read error. Written as DNA, the CDR3 is TGTGCCAGCTCTCCACTTGGACTAGCGGGAGGCAATGAGCAGTTCTTC. Translating gives CASSPLGLAGGNEQFF. The chain uses TRBV18 and TRBJ2-1, with 14 bases aligning to TRBD2. The V gene's germline CDR1 is KGHSH and CDR2 LQKENI. The CDR3 extends over 16 amino acids.

The chain is built from TRBV19 and TRBJ2-3; 10 bases match TRBD2. Trimming cost V 3 bases and J 5 bases; bases outside gene matches: 14. This CDR3 has 18 amino acids. CDR1 is LNHDA and CDR2 is SQIVND in the germline V gene (reference sequence). The CDR3 loop reads CASSMVLLAGGFRDTQYF. For the CDR3, the DNA is TGTGCCAGTAGTATGGTATTATTAGCGGGAGGTTTCAGAGATACGCAGTATTTT.

The rearrangement joins TRBV2 to TRBJ2-5; weak D call: TRBD2 (5 bases). Germline CDR1 is SNHLY and CDR2 is FYNNEI. The CDR3 contains 13 residues. The ends were cut back, 3 bases at V and 7 bases at J, with 12 bases in the middle. CDR3: CASSEAPSGTQYF. Written as DNA, the CDR3 is TGTGCCAGCAGTGAGGCCCCCAGCGGGACCCAGTACTTC.

The chain has TRBV9 and TRBJ2-2, with 11 bases that match TRBD2. The CDR3 has 16 amino acids. Germline V gives CDR1 SGDLS, CDR2 YYNGEE. The V and J ends lost 4 bases and 3 bases, in that order; junction bases with no gene match: 5. CDR3 in DNA: TGTGCCAGCAGCTATAGCGGGAGGGGGGACACCGGGGAGCTGTTTTTT. This gives the protein CASSYSGRGDTGELFF.

The genes are TRBV24-1 and TRBJ1-2; 7 nucleotides align to TRBD1. Germline lookup yields CDR1 KGHDR and CDR2 SFDVKD. Losses at the gene ends were 3 bases for V and 6 bases for J; bases not matched to a gene: 12. This CDR3 is built from 16 residues. DNA of the CDR3: TGTGCCACCAGTGATCCAGAAGGGGGCGCGGGTAATGGCTACACCTTC. Amino acid sequence: CATSDPEGGAGNGYTF.

This rearrangement joins TRBV10-1 to TRBJ2-7, with TRBD1 as a possible D gene (5 bases). Germline V gene sequence: CDR1 WNHNN, CDR2 SYGVQD (reference sequence). V was trimmed by 0 bases and J by 2 bases, leaving 11 bases between them. The CDR3 consists of 15 residues. In DNA, the CDR3 is TGCGCCAGCAGTGAGTCGTCAGGGCTGGCCTACGAGCAGTACTTC. Residues: CASSESSGLAYEQYF.

The genes are TRBV5-4 and TRBJ2-7, with a tentative D call TRBD1 (5 bases). Germline V CDR1 and CDR2: SGHNT, YYREEE (reference sequence). The CDR3 has 14 residues. The V end was cut by 0 bases, the J end by 5 bases, with 12 bases between. The CDR3 region has the DNA TGTGCCAGCAGCTTGGCCGGCAGGGCTAACGAGCAGTACTTC. Its protein product is CASSLAGRANEQYF.

In its sample, this clone was seen a few times. The J gene is TRBJ2-3, the V gene TRBV19, with D tentatively TRBD1 (5 bases). V lost 6 bases to trimming and J lost 1 base, with 8 bases between them. Germline V CDR1 and CDR2: LNHDA, SQIVND (reference sequence). The CDR3 has 13 amino acids. CDR3 loop: CASSVRGTDTQYF. Written as DNA, the CDR3 is TGTGCCAGTAGCGTCAGGGGCACAGATACGCAGTATTTT.

The chain employs TRBV29-1 and TRBJ2-2, with TRBD2 matching over 9 bases. V dropped 6 bases and J dropped 0; count of bases not matched to a gene: 5. Germline CDR1 is SQVTM and CDR2 is ANQGSEA. The CDR3 extends over 15 amino acids. CDR3 in DNA: TGCAGCGTCCTGGGACTAGCAGCGAACACCGGGGAGCTGTTTTTT. Encoded protein: CSVLGLAANTGELFF.

The rearrangement uses TRBV3-1 (or the pseudogene TRBV3-2) and TRBJ2-2, with 8 bases fitting TRBD2. Germline assignment: CDR1 LGHDT and CDR2 YNNKEL (reference sequence). The J segment lost 6 bases and the V segment lost 5 bases, leaving 11 bases of the junction unmatched. There are 16 residues in the CDR3. The CDR3 nucleotides are TGTGCCAGCAGCTTGGGTCCTAGCGGGCGAGCCGGGGAGCTGTTTTTT. Residues: CASSLGPSGRAGELFF.

Here the CDR3 DNA reads TGCGCCAGCAGCCGCTCGCAGCTAGCGGGAGTGGCCGGGGAGCTGTTTTTT. Translation: CASSRSQLAGVAGELFF. V and J are TRBV4-1 and TRBJ2-2, with TRBD2 matching over 10 bases. V was clipped by 4 bases and J by 6 bases; unmatched bases: 11. This CDR3 is built from 17 residues. Germline loops: CDR1 MGHRA, CDR2 YSYEKL.

Note on this clone: One junction end disagrees with the germline gene, perhaps due to a read error. The chain has TRBV6-5 and TRBJ2-7; D perhaps matches TRBD1 (7 bases). The CDR3 loop spans 14 amino acids. Germline V gene lookup returns CDR1 MNHEY and CDR2 SVGAGI. CDR3 sequence (DNA): TGTGCCAGCAGCCTCCGACAGGGAGGCTCCGGGAGTCACTTC. Translation gives CASSLRQGGSGSHF.

The chain uses TRBV12-3 or TRBV12-4 and TRBJ2-3; D is undetermined. The CDR3 is 13 residues long. Between the trimmed V and J ends, which lost 0 bases and 2 bases, there was a span of 3 bases. The CDR3 loop reads CASSLAFTDTQYF. In DNA, the CDR3 is TGTGCCAGCAGTTTAGCCTTCACAGATACGCAGTATTTT.

The V call is TRBV6-5, the J call TRBJ1-6, with 7 bases fitting TRBD1. With V trimmed by 0 bases and J by 9 bases, 8 bases remained unmatched. The CDR3 is 16 residues long. Germline assignment: CDR1 MNHEY and CDR2 SVGAGI. CDR3 DNA sequence: TGTGCCAGCAGTTACTCGGGACAGTGGCCCGGTTCACCCCTCCACTTT. Its translation is CASSYSGQWPGSPLHF.